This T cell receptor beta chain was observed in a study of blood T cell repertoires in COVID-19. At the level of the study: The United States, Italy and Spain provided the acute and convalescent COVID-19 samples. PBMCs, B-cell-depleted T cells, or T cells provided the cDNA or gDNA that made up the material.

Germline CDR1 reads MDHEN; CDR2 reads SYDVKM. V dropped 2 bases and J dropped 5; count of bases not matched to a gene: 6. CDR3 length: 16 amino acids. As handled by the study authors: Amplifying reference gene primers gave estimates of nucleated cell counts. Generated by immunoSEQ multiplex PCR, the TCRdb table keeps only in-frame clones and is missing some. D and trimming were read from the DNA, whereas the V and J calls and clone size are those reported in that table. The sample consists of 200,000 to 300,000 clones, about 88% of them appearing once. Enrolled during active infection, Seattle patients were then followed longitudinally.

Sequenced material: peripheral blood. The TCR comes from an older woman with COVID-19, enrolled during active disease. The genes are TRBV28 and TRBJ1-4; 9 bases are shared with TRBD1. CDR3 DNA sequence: TGTGCCAGCAGTTTAATCGCCGGGACAGGGAATGAAAAACTGTTTTTT. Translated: CASSLIAGTGNEKLFF.